This passage covers 20 T cell receptor beta chains from one sample sequenced in a study of cytomegalovirus exposure and HLA in healthy donors. The repertoire was sequenced with immunoSEQ multiplex PCR; TCRdb's copy has only in-frame clones and lacks some. The table lists 110,000 or so clones, approximately 88% of them singletons. The sequenced material came from PBMCs. The receptors were sampled from a young man in good health and CMV-seronegative.

There are a few counts of this clone. V is TRBV25-1 and J is TRBJ2-7, with D maybe TRBD1 (6 bases). The V end was cut by 4 bases, the J end by 3 bases, with 13 bases between. The CDR3 has 14 amino acids. Germline CDR1 is MGHDK and CDR2 is SYGVNS. The CDR3 sequence is CASSAGIQGYEQYF. The CDR3, as DNA: TGTGCCAGCAGTGCTGGAATACAGGGCTACGAGCAGTACTTC.

This clone was detected only once. V and J are TRBV6-1 and TRBJ2-7, with D possibly being TRBD2 (5 bases). The V end lost 6 bases, the J end lost 0 bases, and 15 bases lay between the germline ends. The CDR3 runs to 15 residues. In germline, CDR1 is MNHNS, CDR2 SASEGT. DNA for the CDR3: TGTGCCAGCAGGGGAACAAGCGGAGACTCCTACGAGCAGTACTTC. Translated, it gives CASRGTSGDSYEQYF.

V is TRBV7-9 and J is TRBJ2-3; D may be TRBD2 (6 bases). Trimming removed 5 bases from V and 0 bases from J, with 12 bases in between. Germline CDR1 and CDR2: SEHNR and FQNEAQ (reference sequence). The CDR3 runs to 15 residues. The CDR3 DNA reads as TGTGCCAGCAGCCAACCTGGGAGGAGCACAGATACGCAGTATTTT. This codes for CASSQPGRSTDTQYF.

This rearrangement joins TRBV6-5 to TRBJ1-5; D is perhaps TRBD1 (6 bases). Germline V CDR1 and CDR2: MNHEY, SVGAGI. V lost 4 bases and J lost 4, with 8 bases in between. The CDR3 length is 13 residues. CDR3 loop: CASSSRGNQPQHF. Written as DNA, the CDR3 is TGTGCCAGCAGTTCCAGGGGTAATCAGCCCCAGCATTTT.

The chain employs TRBV28 and TRBJ2-1; 9 bases are a match to TRBD2. With 4 bases clipped from V and 6 bases from J, the junction kept 7 bases outside the gene matches. Germline V gene lookup returns CDR1 MDHEN and CDR2 SYDVKM. The CDR3 extends over 15 amino acids. The CDR3 reads CASSSPSGKGNEQFF. For the CDR3, the DNA is TGTGCCAGCAGTTCGCCTAGCGGGAAGGGCAATGAGCAGTTCTTC. The full variable domain, in which reference TRBV28 and TRBJ2-1 provide the parts outside the CDR3, is DVKVTQSSRYLVKRTGEKVFLECVQDMDHENMFWYRQDPGLGLRLIYFSYDVKMKEKGDIPEGYSVSREKKERFSLILESASTNQTSMYLCASSSPSGKGNEQFFGPGTRLTVL.

CDR3 protein: CASSVVPGGKGEQYF. The CDR3 nucleotides read TGTGCCAGCAGCGTAGTGCCAGGGGGTAAGGGCGAGCAGTACTTC. The chain is built from TRBV9 and TRBJ2-7, with TRBD1 matching over 7 bases. CDR1 is SGDLS and CDR2 is YYNGEE in the germline V gene. V lost 0 bases to trimming and J lost 6 bases; unmatched junction nucleotides: 9. The CDR3 sequence is 15 residues long.

The J gene is TRBJ2-1, the V gene TRBV12-2; the table's D call, TRBD2, has no DNA check behind it. TRBV12-2 counts as a pseudogene. This CDR3 region has 18 residues. The CDR3 DNA is TGTGCAAGTCGCTTCTATCCTAAGCGGGAGAAGGTAAGGAATGAGCAGTTCTTC. It is translated as CASRFYPKREKVRNEQFF.

The chain carries TRBV5-1 and TRBJ2-5; TRBD1 aligns across 7 bases. The CDR3 totals 16 residues. CDR1 and CDR2 (germline): SGHRS, YFSETQ. Trimming at V came to 5 bases and at J to 5 bases, leaving 15 bases not matched to a gene. CDR3 bases: TGCGCCAGCAGACCCTCGACCTCGACAGGGCGGGAGACCCAGTACTTC. It yields the protein CASRPSTSTGRETQYF.

This rearrangement joins TRBV6-5 to TRBJ2-7, with a possible D match to TRBD1 (5 bases). Germline values: CDR1 MNHEY, CDR2 SVGAGI. V was trimmed by 6 bases and J by 2 bases, leaving 14 bases between them. This CDR3 is 14 amino acids long. The CDR3 nucleotides read TGTGCCAGCAGAAAGGGGTCGGAGACCTACGAGCAGTACTTC. Its translation is CASRKGSETYEQYF.

This sequence joins TRBV4-1 and TRBJ1-3; D is perhaps TRBD1 (6 bases). CDR1 and CDR2 from the germline V gene are MGHRA and YSYEKL. The CDR3 consists of 18 residues. The V end lost 1 base, the J end lost 0 bases, and 16 bases lay between the germline ends. Here the CDR3 reads CASSQAILGGASGNTIYF. The CDR3 coding sequence is TGCGCCAGCAGCCAAGCAATCCTAGGGGGGGCCTCTGGAAACACCATATATTTT.

The genes are TRBV25-1 and TRBJ2-5, with D possibly TRBD2 on 7 matching bases. Germline V gene lookup returns CDR1 MGHDK and CDR2 SYGVNS. V dropped 3 bases and J dropped 5 bases, with 19 bases sitting between them. The CDR3 sequence is 16 residues long. CDR3 residues: CASSDNFGGRGETQYF. The CDR3 DNA reads TGTGCCAGCAGTGATAATTTCGGGGGGCGAGGGGAGACCCAGTACTTC.

This rearrangement joins TRBV29-1 to TRBJ2-7; 7 bases line up with TRBD1. The V segment lost 6 bases and the J segment 4 bases; nucleotides outside the gene matches: 9. This CDR3 is 13 amino acids long. Germline V gene sequence: CDR1 SQVTM, CDR2 ANQGSEA. The CDR3 loop reads CSVRQGISYEQYF. In DNA form, the CDR3 reads TGCAGCGTCCGACAGGGTATTTCGTACGAGCAGTACTTC.

This clone was seen just once. The rearrangement links TRBV19 to TRBJ1-2, with D perhaps matching TRBD1 (5 bases). V was cut by 6 bases and J by 7 bases, with 30 bases left in between. CDR1 is LNHDA, CDR2 SQIVND, per germline (reference sequence). The CDR3 extends over 18 amino acids. The CDR3 region has the DNA TGTGCCAGTAGAATCATCACGAGGACGGCAGGGTCAAGGATTGGCTACACCTTC. The encoded protein is CASRIITRTAGSRIGYTF.

CDR3 residues: CASTPTPQGRGELFF. CDR3 sequence (DNA): TGTGCCAGCACCCCCACACCACAGGGGCGGGGGGAGCTGTTTTTT. V usage is TRBV7-7 and J usage is TRBJ2-2; 7 bases align to TRBD1. Unmatched junction bases numbered 13, after V lost 7 bases and J lost 8 bases. Germline values: CDR1 SSHAT, CDR2 FNYEAQ (reference sequence). The CDR3 has 15 amino acids.

The V call is TRBV6-1, the J call TRBJ1-4; D is perhaps TRBD1 (6 bases). The V gene lost 6 bases and the J gene lost 5 bases, with 16 bases spanning the gap. The germline V gene encodes CDR1 MNHNS and CDR2 SASEGT. The CDR3 consists of 15 residues. Here the CDR3 DNA reads TGTGCCAGCAGAGATACGGACAGAGCAAATGAAAAACTGTTTTTT. It encodes CASRDTDRANEKLFF.

The chain combines TRBV28 with TRBJ1-3, with D uncertain. This CDR3 has 11 amino acids. The V end was cut by 7 bases, the J end by 5 bases, with 6 bases between. Germline CDR1 is MDHEN and CDR2 is SYDVKM. Here the CDR3 DNA reads TGTGCCAGCATCTATCGAAACACCATATATTTT. Its protein product is CASIYRNTIYF.

The V and J genes are TRBV28 and TRBJ2-7, with TRBD1 identical over 9 bases. Germline V gene lookup returns CDR1 MDHEN and CDR2 SYDVKM. Losses at the gene ends were 6 bases for V and 7 bases for J; bases not matched to a gene: 13. There are 15 residues in the CDR3. CDR3 in DNA: TGTGCCAGCAGGGGGTCCGGGACAGGGATTGGGGAGCAGTACTTC. Its translation: CASRGSGTGIGEQYF.

V and J are TRBV6-1 and TRBJ2-1; 7 positions agree with TRBD1. Losses at the gene ends were 6 bases for V and 3 bases for J; bases not matched to a gene: 5. The germline V gene has CDR1 MNHNS and CDR2 SASEGT. This CDR3 contains 14 residues. CDR3 region: CASSWTGHYNEQFF. The DNA of the CDR3 is TGTGCCAGCAGCTGGACAGGACACTACAATGAGCAGTTCTTC.

This sequence joins TRBV7-6 and TRBJ1-4, with TRBD1 matching 7 bases. Germline CDR1 is SGHVS and CDR2 is FNYEAQ. V shed 5 bases and J 4 bases; nucleotides not matched to a gene: 10. There are 16 residues in the CDR3. The CDR3 loop reads CASSINNRGGNEKLFF. The DNA of the CDR3 is TGTGCCAGCAGCATTAATAACAGGGGAGGTAATGAAAAACTGTTTTTT.

The chain has TRBV28 and TRBJ1-3; D is possibly TRBD1 (5 bases). Germline V lookup: CDR1 MDHEN, CDR2 SYDVKM. The CDR3 runs 14 residues. V lost 6 bases to trimming and J lost 8 bases, with 17 bases between them. The CDR3 sequence is CASSYQGFKDTIYF. CDR3 coding DNA: TGTGCCAGCAGCTACCAGGGTTTCAAGGACACCATATATTTT.